These 30 T cell receptor beta chains were all obtained from the same sample, sequenced in a study of regulatory T cells in long-lasting Graves disease. CDR3-region Arm-PCR and iRepertoire HTBI primers produced the TCR beta libraries. TCRdb re-derived calls from the multiplex PCR reads in MiXCR, one entry per CDR3 protein. The sample records about 400,000 distinct CDR3 sequences, more than 20% being singletons. Time point specified: persistent/refractory GD, antithyroid drugs over 5 years with positive TRAb. With RNA extracted from PBMCs as input, the TCR library was made. Specimen: peripheral blood mononuclear cells (PBMCs), collected when the disease was refractory, from a patient treated with antithyroid drugs. The receptors come from a female donor with Graves disease.

The chain recombines TRBV10-3 with TRBJ2-7, with TRBD1 matching over 8 bases. After removal of 3 bases from V and 2 bases from J, the junction contained 9 bases not matched to a gene. Looked up from germline, CDR1 is ENHRY and CDR2 is SYGVKD. This CDR3 has 16 amino acids. Written as DNA, the CDR3 is TGTGCCATCAGTGACCCTGCGGACAGGGTCACCTACGAGCAGTACTTC. It specifies CAISDPADRVTYEQYF.

This clonotype was observed many times. This sequence joins TRBV11-2 and TRBJ1-6, with D uncertain. V lost 0 bases to trimming and J lost 16 bases, with 10 bases between them. Germline-derived CDR1 and CDR2 are SGHAT and FQNNGV. There are 12 residues in the CDR3. Here the CDR3 DNA reads TGTGCCAGCAGCTTAGAGCGACGGCGACTCCACTTT. This encodes CASSLERRRLHF.

This clonotype has at least ten counts. CDR3 DNA: TGTGCCAGCAGCTTTATTCAAGAGACCCAGTACTTC. Amino acids: CASSFIQETQYF. The rearrangement uses TRBV7-2 and TRBJ2-5; D unclear. The length of the CDR3 is 12 residues. Trimming shortened V by 3 bases and J by 2 bases, and 4 bases separated the two germline ends. CDR1 and CDR2 (germline): SGHTA, FQGNSA.

This clonotype came up many times. The V and J genes are TRBV20-1 and TRBJ2-5; 11 bases map to TRBD2. V shed 5 bases and J 5 bases; nucleotides not matched to a gene: 10. The CDR3 has 15 amino acids. Germline V gene data show CDR1 as DFQATT and CDR2 as SNEGSKA (reference sequence). The CDR3 is CSAREYLAGGETQYF. In DNA form, the CDR3 reads TGCAGTGCTCGCGAGTACCTAGCGGGAGGCGAGACCCAGTACTTC.

This clonotype has at least ten counts. The rearrangement uses TRBV28 and TRBJ2-7; no reliable D call. The germline CDR1 and CDR2 sequences are MDHEN and SYDVKM. The CDR3 covers 12 residues. Trimming pared 6 bases from V and 3 bases from J, leaving 9 bases between. CDR3 residues: CASSLLGYEQYF. CDR3 DNA sequence: TGTGCCAGCAGCTTACTTGGCTACGAGCAGTACTTC.

This clonotype appeared many times. V and J are TRBV7-2 and TRBJ2-2, with a tentative D call TRBD1 (5 bases). This CDR3 is built from 15 residues. CDR1 is SGHTA and CDR2 is FQGNSA in the germline V gene. Trimming left V 0 bases short and J 5 bases short, with 10 bases between. The CDR3 region is CASSLATEITGELFF. As DNA, the CDR3 is TGTGCCAGCAGCTTAGCGACAGAGATTACCGGGGAGCTGTTTTTT.

The chain carries TRBV2 and TRBJ2-1, with D maybe TRBD2 (6 bases). Germline CDR1 is SNHLY and CDR2 is FYNNEI. V lost 6 bases, J lost 9 bases, and 18 bases lay in between. The CDR3 spans 14 residues. CDR3 in DNA: TGTGCCAGCAGGGGGATACTAGCTGTCGCTGAGCAGTTCTTC. Amino acid sequence: CASRGILAVAEQFF.

This clonotype was recorded only once. At one end the junction does not follow the germline gene, possibly because of a read error. This chain connects TRBV2 to TRBJ1-6, with unresolved D. This CDR3 has 14 residues. Germline V gene data show CDR1 as SNHLY and CDR2 as FYNNEI. CDR3 nucleotides: TGTGCCAGCAGTTTCGCAGACCATAATCCACCCCTCCACTTT. It yields the protein CASSFADHNPPLHF.

This clonotype was observed a few times. This chain joins TRBV30 and TRBJ1-4, with D hard to call. The CDR3 runs to 13 residues. Trimming shortened V by 0 bases and J by 7 bases, and 9 bases separated the two germline ends. Per germline, CDR1 GTSNPN and CDR2 SVGIG (reference sequence). CDR3 loop: CAWSVTESEKLFF. The CDR3 region has the DNA TGTGCCTGGAGTGTCACGGAAAGTGAAAAACTGTTTTTT.

This clonotype was recorded at least ten times. This chain links TRBV11-1 with TRBJ2-7, with a possible D match to TRBD1 (6 bases). Germline V CDR1 and CDR2: SGHAT, FQDESV (reference sequence). The CDR3 sequence is 14 residues long. Trimming took off 5 bases at V and 3 bases at J, with 14 bases between the two ends. The CDR3: CASSPPDRLYEQYF. The CDR3 DNA reads as TGTGCCAGCAGCCCCCCGGACAGACTCTACGAGCAGTACTTC.

This clonotype was seen repeatedly, ten times or more. The chain employs TRBV28 and TRBJ1-2; TRBD1 is a possible D gene (6 bases). With 7 bases removed from V and 2 bases from J, the gap between germline ends came to 8 bases. Looked up from germline, CDR1 is MDHEN and CDR2 is SYDVKM. The CDR3 covers 12 residues. CDR3 protein: CASNTGNYGYTF. The DNA for the CDR3 is TGTGCCAGCAACACAGGGAACTATGGCTACACCTTC.

In its sample, this clonotype was seen many times. The chain recombines TRBV27 with TRBJ1-5; maybe TRBD1 (5 bases). V lost 1 base to trimming and J lost 3 bases, with 10 bases between them. The CDR3 totals 15 residues. CDR1 and CDR2 (germline): MNHEY, SMNVEV (reference sequence). This CDR3 reads CASSLWGRLNQPQHF. DNA for the CDR3: TGTGCCAGCAGTTTATGGGGACGCCTCAATCAGCCCCAGCATTTT.

This clonotype was seen ten or more times. V usage is TRBV28 and J usage is TRBJ1-6; no definite D call. CDR1 is MDHEN and CDR2 is SYDVKM in the germline V gene. The CDR3 contains 12 residues. V lost 1 base to trimming and J lost 11 bases, with 6 bases between them. CDR3 region: CASSLSVPPLHF. DNA for the CDR3: TGTGCCAGCAGTTTATCGGTTCCACCCCTCCACTTT.

Comments on this clonotype: A much larger clone lies one base from this, so it may be a read error. Here the CDR3 omits its conserved ending phenylalanine or tryptophan, so a read error is the likely source. The V call is TRBV12-3 or TRBV12-4, the J call TRBJ2-2; D remains unclear. CDR3 length: 13 residues. Between the trimmed V and J ends, which lost 3 bases and 6 bases, there was a span of 8 bases. CDR3 region: CASSLADAGELFS. The CDR3 DNA follows: TGTGCCAGCAGTTTGGCGGATGCCGGGGAGCTGTTTTCT.

The chain links TRBV20-1 to TRBJ1-6; D gene uncertain. Trimming stripped 2 bases from V and 8 bases from J, with 22 bases between. Germline V CDR1 and CDR2: DFQATT, SNEGSKA (reference sequence). The CDR3 is 17 amino acids. The CDR3 DNA follows: TGCAGTGCTAGACCCTACTTTGGGCCCCCGGCGGATTCACCCCTCCACTTT. As protein: CSARPYFGPPADSPLHF.

The chain couples TRBV12-3 or TRBV12-4 to TRBJ1-4; no clear D gene. Trimming removed 3 bases from V and 5 bases from J, with 4 bases in between. The CDR3 length is 12 residues. CDR3 amino acids: CASSFFNEKLFF. The CDR3, as DNA: TGTGCCAGCAGTTTCTTCAATGAAAAACTGTTTTTT.

This clonotype was seen more than once but under ten times. The CDR3 DNA sequence: TGTGCCACCAGCAGATTCTCTAGCGGGAGTGATGAGCAGTTCTTC. This encodes CATSRFSSGSDEQFF. J is TRBJ2-1 and V is TRBV15; 10 bases align to TRBD2. V trimming: 2 bases; J trimming: 8 bases; junction bases outside the gene matches: 6. This CDR3 spans 15 amino acids. Per germline, CDR1 LNHNV and CDR2 YYDKDF (reference sequence).

In this sample, this clonotype turned up a few times. V usage is TRBV29-1 and J usage is TRBJ2-5; either TRBD1 or TRBD2 may fit D (5 bases each). CDR3 size: 13 residues. Germline CDR1 is SQVTM and CDR2 is ANQGSEA. V lost 4 bases and J 5 bases, leaving 14 bases between the germline ends. The CDR3 DNA reads TGCAGCGTTGGGGGGTCTGGGGTGGAGACCCAGTACTTC. It codes for CSVGGSGVETQYF.

This clonotype was recorded many times. The rearrangement joins TRBV20-1 to TRBJ1-2; unclear D gene. The germline gives CDR1 DFQATT, CDR2 SNEGSKA (reference sequence). The CDR3 contains 14 residues. V lost 0 bases, J lost 4 bases, and 12 bases lay in between. DNA for the CDR3: TGCAGTGCTAGAGATCCCCGGTCAGTCTATGGCTACACCTTC. Its translation is CSARDPRSVYGYTF.

This chain links TRBV9 with TRBJ1-6; tentative D call: TRBD1 (6 bases). CDR1 and CDR2 (germline): SGDLS, YYNGEE. V was pared by 0 bases and J by 0 bases, with 7 bases between. The CDR3 loop spans 16 amino acids. As DNA, the CDR3 is TGTGCCAGCAGCGTAGAAGGGGGCTCCTATAATTCACCCCTCCACTTT. It yields the protein CASSVEGGSYNSPLHF.

This clonotype was seen a handful of times. The V call is TRBV6-5, the J call TRBJ1-2; 9 positions agree with TRBD1. V shed 2 bases and J 5 bases; nucleotides not matched to a gene: 6. From germline, CDR1 is MNHEY and CDR2 SVGAGI. The CDR3 covers 15 residues. In DNA, the CDR3 is TGTGCCAGCAGTTACGGGGACAGGGTCGGGTATGGCTACACCTTC. Residues: CASSYGDRVGYGYTF.

The sample holds a few counts of this clonotype. The genes are TRBV30 and TRBJ2-2; D uncertain. Trimming stripped 0 bases from V and 1 base from J, with 15 bases between. The CDR3 has 17 amino acids. The germline V gene has CDR1 GTSNPN and CDR2 SVGIG (reference sequence). The CDR3 sequence: CAWSVQRTSGNTGELFF. The CDR3 coding sequence is TGTGCCTGGAGTGTTCAGCGTACCAGTGGGAACACCGGGGAGCTGTTTTTT.

This clonotype occurred many times. The J gene is TRBJ2-7, the V gene TRBV11-2; tentative D call: TRBD2 (6 bases). Germline-derived CDR1 and CDR2 are SGHAT and FQNNGV. The CDR3 is 16 residues long. V gave up 2 bases and J gave up 5 bases, with 19 bases separating them. The CDR3 spells CASSLSYYLLANEQYF. The CDR3 bases are TGTGCCAGCAGCTTATCGTACTACCTACTAGCTAACGAGCAGTACTTC.

This chain connects TRBV7-6 to TRBJ1-2; D remains ambiguous. V was pared by 1 base and J by 8 bases, with 20 bases between. Per germline, CDR1 SGHVS and CDR2 FNYEAQ. The CDR3 has 16 amino acids. The CDR3 protein is CASSLEVNSLMRGYTF. CDR3 coding DNA: TGTGCCAGCAGCTTAGAGGTTAACAGCTTAATGCGGGGCTACACCTTC.

The CDR3 DNA is TGTGCCAGCAGCCAGAGACAGGGGGCGGCTTTCTTT. The encoded protein is CASSQRQGAAFF. This chain uses TRBV3-1 with TRBJ1-1, with 10 bases identical to TRBD1. Looked up from germline, CDR1 is LGHDT and CDR2 is YNNKEL (reference sequence). Trimming removed 3 bases from V and 11 bases from J; junction bases left unmatched: 3. The CDR3 has 12 residues.

This clonotype has only a few counts. This chain joins TRBV19 and TRBJ2-2; TRBD1 matches 11 bases. From germline, CDR1 is LNHDA and CDR2 SQIVND (reference sequence). J was trimmed by 0 bases and V by 4 bases; bases with no gene match: 1. The CDR3 length is 16 residues. The CDR3 DNA reads as TGTGCCAGTAGTAGGGGACAGGGGGCGAACACCGGGGAGCTGTTTTTT. Translated: CASSRGQGANTGELFF.

The genes are TRBV6-2 or TRBV6-3 and TRBJ2-3, with D uncertain. CDR1 MNHEY and CDR2 SVGEGT come from the germline V gene. Trimming shortened V by 4 bases and J by 2 bases, and 10 bases separated the two germline ends. CDR3 size: 14 residues. Written as DNA, the CDR3 is TGTGCCAGCAGTTCAGTAGGTCTCACAGATACGCAGTATTTT. Protein product: CASSSVGLTDTQYF.

On this clonotype: Being one base from a much bigger clone, this may be a read error. The chain carries TRBV28 and TRBJ1-1; TRBD1 is a possible D gene (6 bases). The CDR3 contains 14 residues. V lost 6 bases to trimming and J lost 2 bases, with 13 bases between them. CDR1 is MDHEN and CDR2 is SYDVKM in the germline V gene. In nucleotides, the CDR3 is TGTGCCAGCAGACCGGTACAGGGAAACACTGAAGCTTTCTTT. It yields the protein CASRPVQGNTEAFF.

Note on this clonotype: This sequence may be a read error, since a much larger clone differs from it by one base. This chain links TRBV6-1 with TRBJ2-7; 8 bases align to TRBD1. The junction had 7 bases not matched to a gene; V was cut back by 7 bases and J by 2 bases. CDR1 and CDR2 from the germline V gene are MNHNS and SASEGT. CDR3 length: 14 residues. The CDR3 loop is CASNPGQATYEQYF. CDR3 in DNA: TGTGCCAGCAACCCGGGACAGGCAACCTACGAGCAGTACTTC.

This clonotype was seen at least ten times. This chain links TRBV7-2 with TRBJ2-6; 8 bases map to TRBD1. CDR1 is SGHTA, CDR2 FQGNSA, per germline. The CDR3 covers 16 residues. V dropped 2 bases and J dropped 4; count of bases not matched to a gene: 4. Here the CDR3 reads CASSLQGATGANVLTF. As DNA, the CDR3 is TGTGCCAGCAGCTTACAGGGGGCGACCGGGGCCAACGTCCTGACTTTC.